This T cell receptor (beta chain) originates from a study of T-cell memory formation after mild COVID-19. Study as a whole: Clusters were largely donor specific.

Study results and caveats: Contracting clones from day 15 to 85 showed balanced CD4/CD8; later expanders favored CD4+. Of the contracting clones, CD4+ ones lay mainly in CM and EM, and CD8+ ones in EMRA.

To note about this clonotype: No antigen is known for it.

CDR3 size: 15 residues. The ends lost 0 bases at V and 3 bases at J; junction bases unmatched: 5. The germline V gene has CDR1 SGHRS and CDR2 YFSETQ. TCRdb fed the 5' RACE reads into MiXCR, producing one record per CDR3 protein. The data contain 450,000 or so distinct CDR3 sequences, about 23% of them singletons. Sequenced material: PBMCs or a T cell subset sorted from them (not recorded which). The clonotype was recovered from an adult woman who had mild COVID-19 (a few samples of this study predate the infection). Cell type and time point are not known. This chain uses TRBV5-1 with TRBJ1-2, with 7 bases that match TRBD1. Written as DNA, the CDR3 is TGCGCCAGCAGCTTGGCCTGGCAGGGGGACTATGGCTACACCTTC. Amino acids: CASSLAWQGDYGYTF.